Listed below are T cell receptor beta chains from one sample, sequenced in a study of blood T cell repertoires in COVID-19. TCRdb keeps only in-frame clones here, not all; method: immunoSEQ multiplex PCR. The sample lists 150,000 to 200,000 clones, roughly 84% seen once, with around 7% in the top ten. The source material was PBMCs or T cells enriched from blood (not recorded which). The receptors here all came from a woman aged 50 to 60 who had recovered from COVID-19. The CDR3 runs from the conserved cysteine through the conserved F or W. Each record gives: clone size, D gene, V gene, J gene, CDR3 DNA, CDR3 protein. D genes are given only for firm matches. Not all rows give a size; the values are once, few, many and, for expanded clones, a class.

>NA|NA|TRBV24-1|TRBJ2-7
TGTGCCACCAGTGACATCAACGAGCAGTACTTC
CATSDINEQYF
>NA|NA|TRBV6-5|TRBJ1-6
TGTGCCAGCAGTTACGGGGCCCCCTCTCTGAATTCACCCCTCCACTTT
CASSYGAPSLNSPLHF
>NA|NA|TRBV24-1|TRBJ2-7
TGTGCCACCAGTGATCATCGGGACAACTCCTACGAGCAGTACTTC
CATSDHRDNSYEQYF
>NA|TRBD2|TRBV4-2|TRBJ2-6
TGTGCCAGCAGTCGACAGACTAGCGGAGACTCTGGGGCCAACGTCCTGACTTTC
CASSRQTSGDSGANVLTF
>NA|TRBD2|TRBV7-6|TRBJ2-1
TGTGCCAGCAGCTTACCGGGACTAGCGGGGGTGGATTCCTACAATGAGCAGTTCTTC
CASSLPGLAGVDSYNEQFF
>NA|TRBD2|TRBV30|TRBJ2-2
TGTGCCTGGAGTGTTACCCGCCTAGCGGGGAGCGGGGAGCTGTTTTTT
CAWSVTRLAGSGELFF
>few|NA|TRBV19|TRBJ2-7
TGTGCCAGTAGTATAGATCTTTCCTACGAGCAGTACTTC
CASSIDLSYEQYF
>NA|TRBD1|TRBV7-9|TRBJ1-2
TGTGCCAGCAGCTTAGTTGGGACAGGGAACTATGGCTACACCTTC
CASSLVGTGNYGYTF
>NA|TRBD2|TRBV7-2|TRBJ2-1
TGTGCCAGCAGGGCGAGGACTAGCTACAATGAGCAGTTCTTC
CASRARTSYNEQFF
>NA|NA|TRBV2|TRBJ2-3
TGTGCCAGCAGCCACGTGAGTAGCGGAATCACAGATACGCAGTATTTT
CASSHVSSGITDTQYF
>NA|NA|TRBV6-2/TRBV6-3|TRBJ2-2
TGTGCCAGCAGTTGGACAGCGAACACCGGGGAGCTGTTTTTT
CASSWTANTGELFF
>NA|TRBD1|TRBV7-2|TRBJ1-5
TGTGCCAGCAGCCCCGGGACAGTGAATCAGCCCCAGCATTTT
CASSPGTVNQPQHF
>NA|NA|TRBV7-2|TRBJ1-4
TGTGCCAGCAGCCTGCAGACAGCTACTAATGAAAAACTGTTTTTT
CASSLQTATNEKLFF
>NA|TRBD1|TRBV5-6|TRBJ2-7
TGTGCCAGCAGTTCGCCTGGGACAGGGGCGTCAGACGAGCAGTACTTC
CASSSPGTGASDEQYF
>NA|NA|TRBV7-9|TRBJ1-2
TGTGCCAGCAGCTCCTTTTCGGCGGAGGAACAATATGGCTACACCTTC
CASSSFSAEEQYGYTF
>NA|NA|TRBV4-1|TRBJ2-1
TGCGCCAGCAGCCAAGATGTGTCTCACAATGAGCAGTTCTTC
CASSQDVSHNEQFF
>NA|TRBD1|TRBV6-5|TRBJ1-2
TGTGCCAGCAGTCCCTCCGCCGACAGGGGCTATGGCTACACCTTC
CASSPSADRGYGYTF
>NA|NA|TRBV28|TRBJ1-2
TGTGCCAGCAGCCAAGCGGAGGGATACTATGGCTACACCTTC
CASSQAEGYYGYTF
>NA|TRBD2|TRBV5-1|TRBJ2-3
TGCGCCAGCAGCTTTGGCGGGAGACCGGGAGATACGCAGTATTTT
CASSFGGRPGDTQYF